Each of the 2 T cell receptor beta chains below was sequenced from the same sample in a study of CD8+ T cells in alopecia areata. Extracted RNA was reverse transcribed, and the resulting cDNA served as sequencing template. Libraries were prepared by immunoSEQ multiplex PCR; TCRdb keeps only in-frame clonotypes and omits some of them. Of 90,000 to 120,000 clones in the sample, approximately 63% were seen once. Sequencing was done on a sample of CD8+ T cells sorted from blood. Receptors were obtained from a human donor in good health.

This clone was counted a few times. The V gene is TRBV28, the J gene TRBJ1-6, with TRBD1 identical over 9 bases. The V gene end was trimmed by 6 bases and the J gene end by 8 bases; junction bases not matched to a gene: 8. CDR3 length: 15 amino acids. Germline V CDR1 and CDR2: MDHEN, SYDVKM. CDR3 in amino acids: CASRRDRDVDSPLHF. The CDR3 DNA is TGTGCCAGCAGACGGGACAGGGACGTAGATTCACCCCTCCACTTT.

The chain is built from TRBV12-2 and TRBJ2-5; the table's D gene call, TRBD1, was not cross checked with the DNA. TRBV12-2 is a pseudogene. The CDR3 spans 16 residues. The CDR3 sequence: CASRLGQGGRSETQYF. The DNA of the CDR3 is TGTGCAAGTCGCTTAGGTCAGGGCGGTCGATCGGAGACCCAGTACTTC.